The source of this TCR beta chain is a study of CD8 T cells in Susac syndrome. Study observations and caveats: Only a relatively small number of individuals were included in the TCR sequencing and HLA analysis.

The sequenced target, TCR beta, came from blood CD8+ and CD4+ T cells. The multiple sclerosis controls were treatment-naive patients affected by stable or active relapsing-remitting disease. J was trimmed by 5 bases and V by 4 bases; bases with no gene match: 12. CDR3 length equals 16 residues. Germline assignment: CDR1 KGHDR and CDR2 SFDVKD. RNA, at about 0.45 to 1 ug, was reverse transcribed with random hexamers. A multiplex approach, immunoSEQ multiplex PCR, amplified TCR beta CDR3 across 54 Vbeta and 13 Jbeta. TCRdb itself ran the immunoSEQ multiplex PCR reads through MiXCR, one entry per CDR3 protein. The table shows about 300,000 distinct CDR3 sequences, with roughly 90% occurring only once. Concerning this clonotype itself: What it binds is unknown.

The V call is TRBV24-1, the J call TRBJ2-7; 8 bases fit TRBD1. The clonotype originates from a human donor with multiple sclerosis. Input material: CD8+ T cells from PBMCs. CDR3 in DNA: TGTGCCACCAGTGAACGCCCGGGACAGGCACTTCACGAGCAGTACTTC. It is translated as CATSERPGQALHEQYF.